This note documents a single T cell receptor beta chain sequence. The authors' processing: Nucleated cell counts were estimated from reference gene primer amplification. The data were produced by immunoSEQ multiplex PCR, yet TCRdb's version contains in-frame clones alone and is incomplete. V, J and clone size are taken as reported in that table, and D and trimming were inferred from the DNA itself. Among 140,000 to 150,000 clones listed, more than 75% were seen once. The data derive from a study of blood T cell repertoires in COVID-19. About the study: From the United States, Italy and Spain came samples of acute and convalescent COVID-19. PBMCs, B-cell-depleted T cells, or T cells were the source of the cDNA or gDNA that made up the material.

There are 16 residues in the CDR3. V was clipped by 3 bases and J by 5 bases; unmatched bases: 10. The germline V gene has CDR1 SGHKS and CDR2 YYEKEE (reference sequence). The sample was peripheral blood. The chain links TRBV5-5 to TRBJ1-1; TRBD1 agrees at 10 bases. The clonotype was recovered from a human donor with acute or convalescent COVID-19. The donor label of this sample is uncertain. DNA of the CDR3: TGTGCCAGCAGCTCGACCTTGACAGGGGGCAATACTGAAGCTTTCTTT. Residues: CASSSTLTGGNTEAFF. The full variable domain, rest sourced from reference TRBV5-5 and TRBJ1-1, is DAGVTQSPTHLIKTRGQQVTLRCSPISGHKSVSWYQQVLGQGPQFIFQYYEKEERGRGNFPDRFSARQFPNYSSELNVNALLLGDSALYLCASSSTLTGGNTEAFFGQGTRLTVV.